The source of this T cell receptor beta chain is a study of OX40 agonist ivuxolimab in advanced cancers. Study background: Patient treatment consisted of intravenous ivuxolimab administration every 2 weeks at 0.01 to 10 mg/kg. Dose-escalation patients were diagnosed with hepatocellular carcinoma, melanoma, renal cell cancer or head and neck cancer. Findings of the study overall: Expanded peripheral T cell antigen specificity was not determined.

The cohort excluded patients with autoimmune disease history or systemic immunosuppression. Method: immunoSEQ multiplex PCR; TCRdb's copy keeps in-frame clones and lacks some. The table lists over 45,000 clones, roughly 92% of them singletons. Trimming pared 0 bases from V and 2 bases from J, leaving 6 bases between. The germline CDR1 and CDR2 sequences are SGHDT and YYEEEE. The CDR3 is 14 amino acids. With regard to this clone: As yet, its antigen is unknown.

The sample in question was CD4+ or CD8+ T cells sorted from blood, obtained in a trial of the OX40 agonist ivuxolimab. The TCR originated in an adult with an advanced solid tumor such as melanoma, head and neck, liver or kidney cancer. The V gene is TRBV5-6, the J gene TRBJ1-3; D remains ambiguous. In DNA form, the CDR3 reads TGTGCCAGCAGCTTGGGGGAGACTGGAAACACCATATATTTT. Translating it yields CASSLGETGNTIYF.